This T cell receptor (beta chain) was identified in a study of blood T cell repertoires in COVID-19. At the level of the study: Some COVID-19 samples were acute and others convalescent; all came from the United States, Italy and Spain.

CDR3 length: 16 amino acids. Germline V CDR1 and CDR2: SNHLY, FYNNEI. The ends were cut back, 6 bases at V and 0 bases at J, with 15 bases in the middle. Measured with immunoSEQ multiplex PCR; TCRdb has only the in-frame clones, and not every one. The profile shows about 210,000 clones, approximately 82% of them singletons. What was sequenced was peripheral blood. The chain links TRBV2 to TRBJ1-3; the D gene is possibly TRBD1 (6 bases). The origin of this receptor is a woman aged 40 to 55 with acute or convalescent COVID-19. The CDR3 loop is CASSEQGLNSGNTIYF. The CDR3 DNA reads TGTGCCAGCAGCGAACAGGGACTGAACTCTGGAAACACCATATATTTT.